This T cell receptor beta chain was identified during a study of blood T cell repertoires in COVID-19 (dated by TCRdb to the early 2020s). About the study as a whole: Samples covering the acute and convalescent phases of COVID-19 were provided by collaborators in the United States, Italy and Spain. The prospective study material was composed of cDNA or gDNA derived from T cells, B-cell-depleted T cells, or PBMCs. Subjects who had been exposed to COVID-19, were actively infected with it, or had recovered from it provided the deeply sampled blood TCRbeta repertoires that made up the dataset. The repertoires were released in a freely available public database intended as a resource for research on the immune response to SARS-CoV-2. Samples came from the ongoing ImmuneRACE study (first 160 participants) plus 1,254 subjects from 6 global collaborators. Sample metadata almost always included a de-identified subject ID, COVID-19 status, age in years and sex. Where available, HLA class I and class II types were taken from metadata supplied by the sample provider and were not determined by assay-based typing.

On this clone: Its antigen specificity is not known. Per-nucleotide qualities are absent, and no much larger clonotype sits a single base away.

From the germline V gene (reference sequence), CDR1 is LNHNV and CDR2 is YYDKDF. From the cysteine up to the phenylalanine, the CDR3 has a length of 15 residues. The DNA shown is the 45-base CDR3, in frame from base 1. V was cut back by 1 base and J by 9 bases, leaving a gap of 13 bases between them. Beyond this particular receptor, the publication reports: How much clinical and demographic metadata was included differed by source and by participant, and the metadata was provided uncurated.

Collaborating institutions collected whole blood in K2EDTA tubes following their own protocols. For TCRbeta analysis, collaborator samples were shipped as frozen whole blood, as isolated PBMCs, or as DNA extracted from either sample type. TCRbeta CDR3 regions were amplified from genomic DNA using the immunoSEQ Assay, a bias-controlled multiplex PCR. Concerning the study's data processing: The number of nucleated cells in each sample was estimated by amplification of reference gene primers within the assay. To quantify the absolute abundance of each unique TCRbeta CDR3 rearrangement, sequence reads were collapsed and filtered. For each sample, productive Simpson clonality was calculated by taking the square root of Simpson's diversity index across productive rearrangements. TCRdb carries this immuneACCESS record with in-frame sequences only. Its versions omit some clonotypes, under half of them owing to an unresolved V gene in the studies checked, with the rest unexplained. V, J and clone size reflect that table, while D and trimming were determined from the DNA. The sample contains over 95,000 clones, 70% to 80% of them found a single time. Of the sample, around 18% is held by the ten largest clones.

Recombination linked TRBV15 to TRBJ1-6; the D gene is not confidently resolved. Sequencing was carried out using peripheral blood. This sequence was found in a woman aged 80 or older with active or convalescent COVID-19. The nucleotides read TGTGCCACCAGCAGAGCCGGAGGCCCCAGTTCACCCCTCCACTTT. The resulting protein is CATSRAGGPSSPLHF.